These 14 T cell receptor beta chains share one sample of origin, sequenced in a study of T cell responses to AZD1222 COVID-19 vaccine. TCRdb's copy holds only in-frame clones and misses some; the assay was immunoSEQ multiplex PCR. The sample lists roughly 99,000 clones, about 93% occurring once. Sequencing was performed on peripheral blood, taken 28 days after the second AZD1222 dose. The receptor set was obtained from an adult who received the AZD1222 COVID-19 vaccine.

The rearrangement uses TRBV7-6 and TRBJ1-2; D ambiguous. The CDR3 has 15 residues. Germline V lookup: CDR1 SGHVS, CDR2 FNYEAQ. With 5 bases removed from V and 2 bases from J, the gap between germline ends came to 15 bases. CDR3 region: CASSPRVGANYGYTF. CDR3 DNA sequence: TGTGCCAGCAGCCCGAGGGTGGGTGCGAACTATGGCTACACCTTC.

The genes are TRBV6-2 or TRBV6-3 and TRBJ2-1, with 7 nucleotides matching TRBD2. V gave up 3 bases and J gave up 9 bases; unmatched junction bases: 11. This CDR3 spans 15 amino acids. Germline CDR1 and CDR2: MNHEY and SVGEGT. CDR3 DNA: TGTGCCAGCAGTTATGGTGGGAGGGCCATATCTGAGCAGTTCTTC. Translation: CASSYGGRAISEQFF.

The V and J genes are TRBV28 and TRBJ2-1; D is perhaps TRBD1 or TRBD2 (6 bases each). The CDR3 loop spans 15 amino acids. Germline loops: CDR1 MDHEN, CDR2 SYDVKM. The V gene lost 3 bases and the J gene lost 8 bases, with 17 bases spanning the gap. DNA for the CDR3: TGTGCCAGCAGTTTTGGGGGGCCCGGGGTGGATGAGCAGTTCTTC. Residues: CASSFGGPGVDEQFF. Full variable domain (outside the CDR3, taken from reference TRBV28 and TRBJ2-1): DVKVTQSSRYLVKRTGEKVFLECVQDMDHENMFWYRQDPGLGLRLIYFSYDVKMKEKGDIPEGYSVSREKKERFSLILESASTNQTSMYLCASSFGGPGVDEQFFGPGTRLTVL.

V and J are TRBV6-5 and TRBJ2-7; TRBD1 matches at 9 bases. V shed 6 bases and J 4 bases; nucleotides not matched to a gene: 1. This CDR3 spans 12 amino acids. Germline V gene data show CDR1 as MNHEY and CDR2 as SVGAGI. The CDR3 nucleotides read TGTGCCAGCAGACAGGGGGCATACGAGCAGTACTTC. Its protein product is CASRQGAYEQYF.

This clone was picked up a small number of times. The chain uses TRBV7-8 and TRBJ1-2, with a tentative D call TRBD1 (5 bases). Per the germline V gene, CDR1 is SGHVS and CDR2 is FQNEAQ. CDR3 length equals 14 residues. V was clipped by 7 bases and J by 3 bases, with 15 bases between them. CDR3 nucleotide sequence: TGTGCCAGCACGGACACTTTAGAGGACTATGGCTACACCTTC. Amino acids: CASTDTLEDYGYTF.

V is TRBV7-8 and J is TRBJ2-7; D gene ambiguous. Trimming shortened V by 6 bases and J by 1 base, and 7 bases separated the two germline ends. Germline V CDR1 and CDR2: SGHVS, FQNEAQ. The CDR3 runs 12 residues. CDR3 protein: CASSDKSYEQYF. CDR3 coding DNA: TGTGCCAGCAGTGACAAGTCCTACGAGCAGTACTTC.

The V gene is TRBV25-1, the J gene TRBJ1-1; D is uncertain. This CDR3 region has 13 residues. Germline lookup yields CDR1 MGHDK and CDR2 SYGVNS. V was shortened by 5 bases and J by 1 base, with 8 bases between the two germline ends. For the CDR3, the DNA is TGTGCCAGCAGTACGCAGACGAACACTGAAGCTTTCTTT. It is translated as CASSTQTNTEAFF.

The rearrangement links TRBV10-3 to TRBJ2-1; D uncertain. V lost 3 bases and J lost 8, with 8 bases in between. The CDR3 runs 12 residues. In germline, CDR1 is ENHRY, CDR2 SYGVKD. The CDR3 DNA is TGTGCCATCAGTGAACTGAAGGATGAGCAGTTCTTC. It encodes CAISELKDEQFF.

V is TRBV5-1 and J is TRBJ1-1, with 7 bases lining up with TRBD1. In germline, CDR1 is SGHRS, CDR2 YFSETQ. This CDR3 is built from 14 residues. With 6 bases clipped from V and 4 bases from J, the junction kept 9 bases outside the gene matches. The CDR3: CASTPSDRVTEAFF. The CDR3 DNA sequence: TGCGCCAGCACCCCTTCCGACAGGGTCACTGAAGCTTTCTTT. The complete variable domain, with remaining parts taken from reference TRBV5-1 and TRBJ1-1, reads KAGVTQTPRYLIKTRGQQVTLSCSPISGHRSVSWYQQTPGQGLQFLFEYFSETQRNKGNFPGRFSGRQFSNSRSEMNVSTLELGDSALYLCASTPSDRVTEAFFGQGTRLTVV.

The V and J genes are TRBV3-1 (or the pseudogene TRBV3-2) and TRBJ2-2, with TRBD2 matching over 8 bases. The germline V gene has CDR1 LGHDT and CDR2 YNNKEL (reference sequence). The CDR3 runs 15 residues. V was pared by 6 bases and J by 5 bases, with 8 bases of the junction left unmatched. CDR3 in DNA: TGTGCCAGCAGTCACGGGGGGGCGGAGACCGGGGAGCTGTTTTTT. Residues: CASSHGGAETGELFF.

The chain couples TRBV5-4 to TRBJ1-2; 8 bases match TRBD1. Trimming removed 3 bases from V and 3 bases from J; junction bases left unmatched: 10. The V gene's germline CDR1 is SGHNT and CDR2 YYREEE (reference sequence). The CDR3 covers 16 residues. CDR3 bases: TGTGCCAGCAGCTCAATCATGACAGGGGAGGACTATGGCTACACCTTC. Translation gives CASSSIMTGEDYGYTF.

This chain connects TRBV6-5 to TRBJ1-1; 7 bases map to TRBD1. This CDR3 is built from 13 residues. V dropped 6 bases and J dropped 4; count of bases not matched to a gene: 5. Germline V gene lookup returns CDR1 MNHEY and CDR2 SVGAGI. CDR3 residues: CASRHRGGTEAFF. The CDR3 coding sequence is TGTGCCAGCAGACACAGGGGTGGCACTGAAGCTTTCTTT.

The chain employs TRBV7-6 and TRBJ1-2, with D perhaps TRBD1 (5 bases). Germline CDR1 is SGHVS and CDR2 is FNYEAQ. Trimming pared 4 bases from V and 0 bases from J, leaving 12 bases between. CDR3 length equals 15 residues. The CDR3 sequence: CASSSTGTANYGYTF. CDR3 bases: TGTGCCAGCAGCTCCACCGGGACGGCTAACTATGGCTACACCTTC.

This clone was recorded a few times. V usage is TRBV5-1 and J usage is TRBJ2-1, with 7 bases lining up with TRBD2. CDR1 and CDR2 from the germline V gene are SGHRS and YFSETQ. This CDR3 has 15 amino acids. J lost 5 bases, V lost 2 bases, and 7 bases had no gene match. CDR3 sequence reads: CASSLVAGNNNEQFF. CDR3 sequence (DNA): TGCGCCAGCAGCTTAGTAGCGGGTAATAACAATGAGCAGTTCTTC.